These T cell receptor beta chains were read from a single sample in a study of a mutant IDH1 vaccine in newly diagnosed glioma. The protocol was immunoSEQ multiplex PCR, while the TCRdb copy is restricted to in-frame clones and leaves out a portion. The top ten clones hold about 3.3% of a sample with around 58,000 clones, around 81% of them seen once. Antigens of these TCRs are unknown. The specimen was PBMCs, collected from a glioma patient whose treatment included an IDH1 peptide vaccine. The receptors come from a man aged 25-45 years with glioma. Each CDR3 is given without its conserved first and last residue.

V gene	J gene	CDR3 protein
TRBV18	TRBJ2-1	ASSPPSLNEQF
TRBV5-8	TRBJ1-2	ASSHTGTAVNYGYT
TRBV9	TRBJ2-3	ASSFAGQSITDTQY
TRBV6-1	TRBJ1-2	ASREASSSRSHGYT
TRBV10-3	TRBJ2-7	AISERGADYEQY
TRBV23-1	TRBJ1-3	ASSQSRDTLLSGNTIY
TRBV19	TRBJ1-1	ASSNSRQGQRDTEAF
TRBV29-1	TRBJ2-2	SVGSGANTGELF
TRBV7-9	TRBJ2-2	ASSRIDTGELF
TRBV4-1	TRBJ2-3	ASSQVGTDTQY
TRBV25-1	TRBJ2-5	ASSEGSQETQY
TRBV27	TRBJ1-1	ASSFTGGEAF
TRBV7-9	TRBJ1-3	ASSPRFSGFFGNTIY
TRBV6-5	TRBJ1-3	ASSQGMSGNTIY
TRBV5-1	TRBJ2-7	ASSLGRGQGASYEQY
TRBV18	TRBJ1-4	ASSLGAGEEKLF
TRBV5-1	TRBJ1-1	ASSLWSGAEAF
TRBV19	TRBJ1-1	ASSIDAGEAF
TRBV27	TRBJ2-7	ASSSHRDYEQY
TRBV11-2	TRBJ2-7	ANSLTTQGPDYEQY
TRBV5-5	TRBJ1-2	ASSLGPGQDYGYT
TRBV7-9	TRBJ1-1	ASTLGAEAF
TRBV9	TRBJ1-2	ASSPGQYYGYT
TRBV5-1	TRBJ1-3	ASSLDGGNTIY
TRBV6-1	TRBJ1-5	ASSEAVGTTGSNQPQH
TRBV9	TRBJ2-1	ASSTRGTGSYNEQF
TRBV5-6	TRBJ2-5	ASSSPGLAGGGQETQY
TRBV19	TRBJ1-2	ASSPPSVLYGYT
TRBV14	TRBJ2-1	ASSQFRGSPYNEQF